This is a list of T cell receptor beta chains from one sample in a study of cytotoxic CD8 clonotypes in ibrutinib-treated CLL. The table came from immunoSEQ multiplex PCR; TCRdb's copy has only in-frame clones and leaves some out. The sample has about 160,000 clones; more than 65% are singletons. The starting material was PBMCs, obtained after 12 months of ibrutinib treatment. The source of these receptors is a human donor with chronic lymphocytic leukemia. The CDR3 runs from the conserved cysteine through the conserved F or W. D genes are given only for firm matches. Where a row states a size, it is once, few, many or the class of an expanded clone; other rows omit it.

D gene,J gene,V gene,clone size,CDR3 DNA,CDR3 protein
TRBD2,TRBJ2-5,TRBV4-1,NA,TGCGCCAGCGGGAGAGCGGGAGACAAGACCCAGTACTTC,CASGRAGDKTQYF
TRBD2,TRBJ2-3,TRBV6-1,NA,TGTGCCAGCAGTGAATCTTTGGGGACTAGCGGGGCTAGCACAGATACGCAGTATTTT,CASSESLGTSGASTDTQYF
TRBD2,TRBJ2-7,TRBV5-1,NA,TGCGCCAGCAGCTACGGACTAGCGGGGGGCAGGTTCTACGAGCAGTACTTC,CASSYGLAGGRFYEQYF
NA,TRBJ1-2,TRBV10-2,NA,TGCGCCAGCAGTGAGTTGAGGCAAGGGACGGGTGGCTACACCTTC,CASSELRQGTGGYTF
NA,TRBJ2-5,TRBV6-6,NA,TGTGCCAGCAGCTACCTCCGAGAGACCCAGTACTTC,CASSYLRETQYF
NA,TRBJ1-4,TRBV28,NA,TGTGCCAGCAGTTCACCGACCGAGAATGAAAAACTGTTTTTT,CASSSPTENEKLFF
NA,TRBJ1-5,TRBV28,NA,TGTGCCAGCAGTTATACGCTTGGGCTAAATCAGCCCCAGCATTTT,CASSYTLGLNQPQHF
TRBD2,TRBJ2-7,TRBV28,NA,TGTGCCAGCAGTCCCAGCGGGACTAGCGACACCTACGAGCAGTACTTC,CASSPSGTSDTYEQYF
NA,TRBJ2-1,TRBV5-1,NA,TGCGCCAGCAGCTTGGGTCCCAACAATGAGCAGTTCTTC,CASSLGPNNEQFF
NA,TRBJ1-2,TRBV28,once,TGTGCCGCGGGGCAGAACTATGGCTACACCTTC,CAAGQNYGYTF
NA,TRBJ2-7,TRBV7-7,few,TGTGCCAGCAGCTTAGCCTCGCGGCACTCCTACGAGCAGTACTTC,CASSLASRHSYEQYF
NA,TRBJ1-2,TRBV6-6,NA,TGTGCCAGCAGCCAGCGCCGGGAAACCGGGGGCTACACCTTC,CASSQRRETGGYTF
NA,TRBJ2-6,TRBV6-1,NA,TGTGCCAGCAGTCTGGGGGCCAACGTCCTGACTTTC,CASSLGANVLTF
NA,TRBJ1-4,TRBV7-2,once,TGTGCCAGCAGCTTAGGGAGGGGTCGTTATGAAAAACTGTTTTTT,CASSLGRGRYEKLFF
NA,TRBJ2-5,TRBV9,NA,TGTGCCAGCAGCGTTACTACACAAGAGACCCAGTACTTC,CASSVTTQETQYF
TRBD1,TRBJ2-1,TRBV5-4,NA,TGTGCCAGCAGCTCGGGACAGGGAACCTACAATGAGCAGTTCTTC,CASSSGQGTYNEQFF
NA,TRBJ2-7,TRBV21-1,once,TGTGCCAGCAGTAGACAGGGCTACGAGCAGTACTTC,CASSRQGYEQYF
NA,TRBJ1-1,TRBV9,NA,TGTGCCAGCAGCGTAATTCAGGGAATTGAAGCTTTCTTT,CASSVIQGIEAFF
TRBD1,TRBJ1-2,TRBV7-9,NA,TGTGCCAGCAGCTTAGCCCTAACAGGGGGCGATGGCTACACCTTC,CASSLALTGGDGYTF
TRBD1,TRBJ2-7,TRBV19,NA,TGTGCCAGTAGTCCGACTCGGAGGACAGGCTCGGGGTTAGGCGAGCAGTACTTC,CASSPTRRTGSGLGEQYF
NA,TRBJ2-7,TRBV21-1,NA,TGTGCCAGCAGCGACCGCCTTAGTCGGGGGGGCTACGAGCAGTACTTC,CASSDRLSRGGYEQYF
NA,TRBJ2-4,TRBV5-1,once,TGCGCCAGCAGCTGGAACTTGCAAGAGGTTCAGTACTTC,CASSWNLQEVQYF
TRBD2,TRBJ2-2,TRBV7-8,once,TGTGCCAGCAGCTCCCTAGCGGGGGGGAACACCGGGGAGCTGTTTTTT,CASSSLAGGNTGELFF
NA,TRBJ1-6,TRBV30,NA,TGTGCCTGGAGTATAATTTTCTCTAATTCACCCCTCCACTTT,CAWSIIFSNSPLHF
NA,TRBJ1-1,TRBV4-3,NA,TGCGCCAGCAGTTGGGGGGCAGGAACTGAAGCTTTCTTT,CASSWGAGTEAFF
NA,TRBJ2-2,TRBV7-6,NA,TGTGCCAGCAGCTTGGGGTCTCGGGACACCGGGGAGCTGTTTTTT,CASSLGSRDTGELFF
NA,TRBJ1-4,TRBV2,NA,TGTGCCAGCGGGACCGAGGATGAAAAACTGTTTTTT,CASGTEDEKLFF
NA,TRBJ1-2,TRBV6-1,NA,TGTGCCAGCACTGGAAGGTGGGGCTATGGCTACACCTTC,CASTGRWGYGYTF
NA,TRBJ2-7,TRBV5-8,NA,TGTGCCAGCAGCCACTTTGACAGCTACGAGCAGTACTTC,CASSHFDSYEQYF
NA,TRBJ1-3,TRBV5-4,NA,TGTGCCAGCAGCTCCCCAGGGGATCCTGGAAACACCATATATTTT,CASSSPGDPGNTIYF
NA,TRBJ1-5,TRBV7-2,NA,TGTGCCAGCAGCTTAACCCGGGGTGAGGGCCAGCCCCAGCATTTT,CASSLTRGEGQPQHF
NA,TRBJ2-7,TRBV9,NA,TGTGCCAGCAGCGCACAAAATTCTGGGGGTGGGTACGAGCAGTACTTC,CASSAQNSGGGYEQYF
NA,TRBJ1-5,TRBV23-1,few,TGCGCCAACGAACAGCAATACTCCAATCAGCCCCAGCATTTT,CANEQQYSNQPQHF
TRBD1,TRBJ2-5,TRBV19,NA,TGTGCCAGTTCGCCCCAGGGGGAACGGGGAGAGACCCAGTACTTC,CASSPQGERGETQYF
NA,TRBJ1-5,TRBV11-2,NA,TGTGCCAGCAGCTTAGACAGACGGTCCCAGCATTTT,CASSLDRRSQHF
NA,TRBJ1-5,TRBV30,few,TGTGCCTGGAGTCATGGTTCTGGCAATCAGCCCCAGCATTTT,CAWSHGSGNQPQHF
NA,TRBJ2-7,TRBV28,NA,TGTGCCAGCAGCCCGGGCAACAAGAATTCGCGGGTTGGGCAGTACTTC,CASSPGNKNSRVGQYF
NA,TRBJ2-7,TRBV28,NA,TGTGCCAGCACGGCAGGGCCCTACGAGCAGTACTTC,CASTAGPYEQYF
NA,TRBJ2-2,TRBV4-2,NA,TGTGCCAGCAGCCCCTCTGAGCTAGGGGAGCTGTTTTTT,CASSPSELGELFF
NA,TRBJ1-1,TRBV6-1,NA,TGTGCCAGCAAACTACAGCTGAACACTGAAGCTTTCTTT,CASKLQLNTEAFF
NA,TRBJ1-2,TRBV28,NA,TGTGCCAGCAGTGGCAGGTGGCGTTCTAACTATGGCTACACCTTC,CASSGRWRSNYGYTF
TRBD1,TRBJ2-1,TRBV5-4,NA,TGTGCCAGCAGCCGGGTGGAGGACAGGGGGCCCGACAATGAGCAGTTCTTC,CASSRVEDRGPDNEQFF
TRBD1,TRBJ2-7,TRBV6-1,NA,TGTGCCAGCAGCGCAGGGGGCGGTTACGAGCAGTACTTC,CASSAGGGYEQYF
TRBD1,TRBJ2-7,TRBV9,NA,TGTGCCAGCAGCCCGCAGGGGGCTTCCTACGAGCAGTACTTC,CASSPQGASYEQYF
NA,TRBJ2-1,TRBV9,NA,TGTGCCAGCAGCGTTATCCCTTCGAGGGGAAATGAGCAGTTCTTC,CASSVIPSRGNEQFF
TRBD1,TRBJ2-7,TRBV28,NA,TGTGCCAGCAGTTTCCGTTTGGGGGACAGATCCTCCTACGAGCAGTACTTC,CASSFRLGDRSSYEQYF